The rows below give T cell receptor beta chains drawn from one sample of a study of blood T cell repertoires in COVID-19. TCRdb's table, derived via immunoSEQ multiplex PCR, lists solely in-frame clones and lacks some. Of about 3,200 clones in the sample, 75% to 90% were seen once. Sequencing was done on a sample of peripheral blood. The origin of the receptors is a human donor with active COVID-19. The donor label of this sample is uncertain. The CDR3 runs from the conserved cysteine through the conserved F or W. A D gene is named only where the DNA matches it firmly. The size of a clone is reported for some rows only, either as once, few or many, or as a class for expanded clones.

len	v_gene	j_gene	d_gene	abundance	CDR3nt	CDR3aa
14	TRBV6-2/TRBV6-3	TRBJ1-5	TRBD1	-	TGTGCCAGCAGTGGGGACAGGGAGATTAAACCCCAGCATTTT	CASSGDREIKPQHF
17	TRBV18	TRBJ2-4	TRBD1	-	TGTGCCAGCTCACTTTCCGGGACAGGGAGAGCCAAAAACATTCAGTACTTC	CASSLSGTGRAKNIQYF
15	TRBV5-8	TRBJ1-5	TRBD1	-	TGTGCCAGCAGCCTGGAGGGGGCTACGGGTCAGCCCCAGCATTTT	CASSLEGATGQPQHF
15	TRBV7-2	TRBJ2-7	TRBD2	-	TGTGCCAGCAGGAAGACTAGCGGGGGAGCCTACGAGCAGTACTTC	CASRKTSGGAYEQYF
12	TRBV2	TRBJ2-7	-	-	TGTGCCAGCAGGAACAACGGGTACGAGCAGTACTTC	CASRNNGYEQYF
14	TRBV5-5	TRBJ1-2	TRBD1	-	TGTGCCAGCAGCCTACAAGGGACAGGCTATGGCTACACCTTC	CASSLQGTGYGYTF
16	TRBV15	TRBJ2-3	TRBD2	-	TGTGCCACCAGCAGAGATGCAGCGGGGGGGTCCGCTACGCAGTATTTT	CATSRDAAGGSATQYF
14	TRBV19	TRBJ1-1	-	once	TGTGCCAGTTCTGCAGGGAGGATGAACACTGAAGCTTTCTTT	CASSAGRMNTEAFF
13	TRBV7-2	TRBJ1-2	-	-	TGTGCCAGCACCTCCCCAGGGAACTATGGCTACACCTTC	CASTSPGNYGYTF
19	TRBV4-3	TRBJ2-5	TRBD2	-	TGCGCCAGCAGCCAAGATTGGCTAGCGGGAGGGCCCCGTAGGGAGACCCAGTACTTC	CASSQDWLAGGPRRETQYF
15	TRBV5-1	TRBJ1-4	-	-	TGCGCCAGCAGCTTGGGCGTCACCCCAGGGGAAAAACTGTTTTTT	CASSLGVTPGEKLFF
15	TRBV30	TRBJ1-6	-	-	TGTGCCTGGAGTGTGGCGGTGGCAGCGAATTCACCCCTCCACTTT	CAWSVAVAANSPLHF
15	TRBV7-2	TRBJ2-7	-	-	TGTGCCAGCAGCTTGGGAACGGGGGGCCCCTACGAGCAGTACTTC	CASSLGTGGPYEQYF
16	TRBV7-8	TRBJ2-2	-	-	TGTGCCAGCAGATCAAAACAGCTACAGAACACCGGGGAGCTGTTTTTT	CASRSKQLQNTGELFF
13	TRBV5-1	TRBJ1-2	-	-	TGCGCCAGCAGCTTGCGTGCTAACTATGGCTACACCTTC	CASSLRANYGYTF
15	TRBV30	TRBJ1-5	TRBD1	-	TGTGCCTGGAGTGTACATGGACAGGTAGTACGGCCCCAGCATTTT	CAWSVHGQVVRPQHF
14	TRBV6-6	TRBJ2-2	TRBD1	-	TGTGCCAGCAGTTATAGGACAGGGGACGGGGAGCTGTTTTTT	CASSYRTGDGELFF
18	TRBV4-2	TRBJ2-6	TRBD2	once	TGTGCCAGCAGCCACGCGGGACTAGCGGGCTCTGGGGCCAACGTCCTGACTTTC	CASSHAGLAGSGANVLTF
14	TRBV7-9	TRBJ2-7	TRBD2	-	TGTGCCAGCACCTTAGCGGGGGGTATGCCCGAGCAGTACTTC	CASTLAGGMPEQYF
16	TRBV30	TRBJ2-1	TRBD1	-	TGTGCCTGGATTACCCCCGGGACAGACTTATACAATGAGCAGTTCTTC	CAWITPGTDLYNEQFF
17	TRBV6-2/TRBV6-3	TRBJ2-3	TRBD2	-	TGTGCCAGCAGTTACTCTGGTGCGGGAGGGCCAACAGATACGCAGTATTTT	CASSYSGAGGPTDTQYF
16	TRBV9	TRBJ2-1	-	-	TGTGCCAGCAGCGCCCCACTAGCCGGGTCCTACAATGAGCAGTTCTTC	CASSAPLAGSYNEQFF